The TCR beta chain described here comes from a study of blood T cell repertoires in COVID-19. The overall study: Nucleic acid was either cDNA or gDNA, and it came from T cells, B-cell-depleted T cells, or PBMCs.

Seattle patient enrollment occurred during active infection, with longitudinal follow-up thereafter. The CDR3 has 13 amino acids. As originally analysed: Estimation of nucleated cell counts relied on the amplification of reference gene primers. Only in-frame clones appear in the TCRdb table, and some are missing; sequencing was by immunoSEQ multiplex PCR. V and J calls and clone size are those listed in that table; D and trimming were worked out from the DNA. The sample holds some 220,000 clones; roughly 85% are singletons and the top ten take less than 6.5%. The chain is built from TRBV21-1 and TRBJ2-7; the tabulated D call, TRBD1, remains unverified against the DNA. TRBV21-1 is deemed a pseudogene. The source material was peripheral blood. This clonotype originated in a man between 45 and 60 years old with COVID-19, enrolled during active disease. The CDR3 is CASTRSNRGEQYF. The CDR3 nucleotides are TGTGCCAGCACCCGAAGTAACAGGGGAGAGCAGTACTTC.